A single sample gave rise to the 31 T cell receptor beta chains below, sequenced in a study of blood T cell repertoires in COVID-19. Data came from immunoSEQ multiplex PCR; TCRdb stores just in-frame clones and leaves some out. The sample comprises about 260,000 clones, around nine tenths of which are singletons, and about 10% rests with the top ten. Sequenced sample: peripheral blood. These receptors came from a man aged 35 to 55 who had recovered from COVID-19.

V gene TRBV10-3 combines with J gene TRBJ1-3; tentative D call: TRBD1 (6 bases). V was shortened by 8 bases and J by 0 bases, with 14 bases between the two germline ends. The CDR3 contains 15 residues. Germline lookup yields CDR1 ENHRY and CDR2 SYGVKD. The CDR3 nucleotides are TGTGCCATCGGGGGGCGGGAGCGCTCTGGAAACACCATATATTTT. Translation: CAIGGRERSGNTIYF.

This clone was observed a handful of times. This rearrangement joins TRBV6-2 or TRBV6-3 to TRBJ1-3; D uncertain. Trimming shortened V by 2 bases and J by 4 bases, and 6 bases separated the two germline ends. CDR1 and CDR2 (germline): MNHEY, SVGEGT. The CDR3 consists of 13 residues. CDR3: CASSYGSGNTIYF. CDR3 DNA sequence: TGTGCCAGCAGTTACGGCTCCGGAAACACCATATATTTT.

The chain is built from TRBV9 and TRBJ1-1; D gene uncertain. CDR3 length equals 12 residues. Germline CDR1 is SGDLS and CDR2 is YYNGEE. Between the trimmed V and J ends, which lost 3 bases and 7 bases, there was a span of 10 bases. The DNA of the CDR3 is TGTGCCAGCAGCGAAGGAGTGGGTGAAGCTTTCTTT. Translation: CASSEGVGEAFF.

This rearrangement joins TRBV5-1 to TRBJ2-3; 8 bases align to TRBD1. CDR1 and CDR2 from the germline V gene are SGHRS and YFSETQ. CDR3 length equals 14 residues. V lost 4 bases to trimming and J lost 1 base; unmatched junction nucleotides: 2. This CDR3 reads CASSQGQGTDTQYF. The CDR3 DNA follows: TGCGCCAGCAGCCAGGGACAGGGCACAGATACGCAGTATTTT. Filled out from reference TRBV5-1 and TRBJ2-3, the complete variable domain reads KAGVTQTPRYLIKTRGQQVTLSCSPISGHRSVSWYQQTPGQGLQFLFEYFSETQRNKGNFPGRFSGRQFSNSRSEMNVSTLELGDSALYLCASSQGQGTDTQYFGPGTRLTVL.

This chain links TRBV4-3 with TRBJ1-2; D might be TRBD1 (5 bases). This CDR3 has 14 amino acids. Germline V lookup: CDR1 LGHNA, CDR2 YSLEER. With 3 bases removed from V and 3 bases from J, the gap between germline ends came to 11 bases. The CDR3 region has the DNA TGCGCCAGCAGCCACCGACAGAATGACTATGGCTACACCTTC. Residues: CASSHRQNDYGYTF.

V is TRBV4-3 and J is TRBJ2-7; D may be TRBD2 (5 bases). The germline V gene has CDR1 LGHNA and CDR2 YSLEER. Trimming removed 2 bases at V and 0 bases at J, with 20 bases between. This CDR3 region has 18 residues. CDR3 DNA sequence: TGCGCCAGCAGCCAATCTTCGACGGGAAGGGTTGGCTCCTACGAGCAGTACTTC. Encoded protein: CASSQSSTGRVGSYEQYF.

The chain carries TRBV7-7 and TRBJ2-3; D possibly corresponds to TRBD2 (5 bases). V shed 1 base and J shed 3 bases, with 14 bases lying between them. CDR3 size: 16 residues. Germline V CDR1 and CDR2: SSHAT, FNYEAQ (reference sequence). This chain's CDR3 is CASSLVPGRGTDTQYF. CDR3 nucleotide sequence: TGTGCCAGCAGCTTAGTCCCAGGCCGGGGAACAGATACGCAGTATTTT.

With regard to this clone: Other DNA sequences within the sample encode an identical CDR3. The chain joins TRBV19 to TRBJ2-7, with 7 bases lining up with TRBD1. Germline trimming cut 5 bases from V and 3 bases from J; bases unmatched to any gene: 7. The germline V gene has CDR1 LNHDA and CDR2 SQIVND (reference sequence). The CDR3 runs 14 residues. This chain's CDR3 is CASSSRQGSYEQYF. The CDR3 DNA is TGTGCCAGTAGTTCTCGACAGGGTAGCTACGAGCAGTACTTC.

The chain has TRBV10-3 and TRBJ1-4; TRBD1 aligns across 8 bases. Trimming cost V 2 bases and J 7 bases; bases outside gene matches: 3. This CDR3 has 14 residues. In germline, CDR1 is ENHRY, CDR2 SYGVKD. The CDR3 sequence: CAISETGGFEKLFF. The CDR3 DNA reads as TGTGCCATCAGTGAGACAGGGGGATTTGAAAAACTGTTTTTT.

The CDR3 DNA reads as TGTGCCAGCGGCGGGACTAGCGGGACCTATACGCAGTATTTT. Translated, it gives CASGGTSGTYTQYF. The chain combines TRBV2 with TRBJ2-3, with 13 bases identical to TRBD2. This CDR3 comprises 14 residues. Per germline, CDR1 SNHLY and CDR2 FYNNEI. Losses at the gene ends were 8 bases for V and 7 bases for J; bases not matched to a gene: 6.

This clone has a single count. V gene TRBV27 combines with J gene TRBJ1-6, with D tentatively TRBD1 (5 bases). V gave up 6 bases and J gave up 9 bases, with 18 bases separating them. The germline gives CDR1 MNHEY, CDR2 SMNVEV (reference sequence). This CDR3 region has 15 residues. This chain's CDR3 is CASSPAAQGSSPLHF. The CDR3 nucleotides are TGTGCCAGCAGCCCGGCGGCCCAGGGTAGTTCACCCCTCCACTTT.

The rearrangement joins TRBV7-2 to TRBJ2-3, with 7 bases matching TRBD2. The V segment lost 1 base and the J segment 1 base; nucleotides outside the gene matches: 5. The CDR3 totals 16 residues. Germline V gene lookup returns CDR1 SGHTA and CDR2 FQGNSA. CDR3: CASSLVSGGGTDTQYF. DNA of the CDR3: TGTGCCAGCAGCTTAGTCTCGGGAGGAGGCACAGATACGCAGTATTTT.

This clone was detected a few times. V usage is TRBV7-9 and J usage is TRBJ2-3, with 12 positions matching TRBD2. J lost 3 bases, V lost 5 bases, and 6 bases had no gene match. CDR1 SEHNR and CDR2 FQNEAQ come from the germline V gene (reference sequence). The length of the CDR3 is 16 residues. The DNA of the CDR3 is TGTGCCAGCAGCCCCCGACTAGCGGGGGCAACAGATACGCAGTATTTT. Its translation: CASSPRLAGATDTQYF.

A few counts support this clone. This chain uses TRBV19 with TRBJ1-3; a possible D gene is TRBD1 (6 bases). Germline V lookup: CDR1 LNHDA, CDR2 SQIVND (reference sequence). The CDR3 is 15 residues long. V dropped 4 bases and J dropped 0 bases, with 10 bases sitting between them. DNA for the CDR3: TGTGCCAGTAGTAGGGGGGGCCTCTCTGGAAACACCATATATTTT. Residues: CASSRGGLSGNTIYF.

Only a few counts were recorded for this clone. The chain combines TRBV5-5 with TRBJ1-2, with TRBD1 as a possible D gene (6 bases). Germline CDR1 is SGHKS and CDR2 is YYEKEE (reference sequence). This CDR3 comprises 14 residues. V was cut by 2 bases and J by 4 bases, with 12 bases left in between. CDR3 sequence (DNA): TGTGCCAGCAGCTTTGGACAGCCTGTCTATGGCTACACCTTC. It codes for CASSFGQPVYGYTF.

CDR3 DNA sequence: TGTGCCAGCAGTTTAGGGGCAGGTACGCAGTATTTT. It is translated as CASSLGAGTQYF. The chain uses TRBV27 and TRBJ2-3, with D possibly being TRBD1 (5 bases). Germline CDR1 reads MNHEY; CDR2 reads SMNVEV (reference sequence). The CDR3 contains 12 residues. V shed 2 bases and J shed 8 bases, with 8 bases lying between them.

This clone has a single count. V usage is TRBV25-1 and J usage is TRBJ1-2; 8 nucleotides agree with TRBD1. This CDR3 region has 16 residues. V was pared by 1 base and J by 4 bases, with 8 bases of the junction left unmatched. Germline V CDR1 and CDR2: MGHDK, SYGVNS. CDR3 coding DNA: TGTGCCAGCAGTGAATCCGGGAGCAGGGGGCCCTATGGCTACACCTTC. Translating it yields CASSESGSRGPYGYTF.

In the case of this clone: A read error may produce the germline difference seen at one junction end. The chain uses TRBV2 and TRBJ2-7; 9 nucleotides agree with TRBD2. The CDR3 covers 11 residues. Germline V gives CDR1 SNHLY, CDR2 FYNNEI. The CDR3 loop reads CASTPRAGGDF. CDR3 coding DNA: TGTGCCAGCACCCCAAGAGCGGGAGGTGACTTC.

The chain recombines TRBV9 with TRBJ2-7; TRBD2 matches at 12 bases. Germline CDR1 and CDR2: SGDLS and YYNGEE. V lost 4 bases and J lost 3; bases outside the gene matches: 8. The CDR3 loop spans 16 amino acids. CDR3 residues: CASSSRLAGGIYEQYF. The CDR3, as DNA: TGTGCCAGCAGCTCCCGCCTAGCGGGGGGGATCTACGAGCAGTACTTC.

The rearrangement uses TRBV2 and TRBJ2-1, with 13 bases matching TRBD2. V lost 6 bases to trimming and J lost 9 bases; unmatched junction nucleotides: 11. CDR3 size: 16 residues. Germline loops: CDR1 SNHLY, CDR2 FYNNEI. In DNA form, the CDR3 reads TGTGCCAGCAGCCAAAGACTAGCGGGAGGTGGAGGTGAGCAGTTCTTC. It yields the protein CASSQRLAGGGGEQFF.

The J gene is TRBJ2-7, the V gene TRBV2, with 8 bases fitting TRBD2. Germline V gene lookup returns CDR1 SNHLY and CDR2 FYNNEI. The CDR3 totals 16 residues. With V trimmed by 5 bases and J by 2 bases, 11 bases remained unmatched. In DNA, the CDR3 is TGTGCCAGCAGTTTAAGAATGACTAGCGTGGCCTACGAGCAGTACTTC. The encoded protein is CASSLRMTSVAYEQYF.

The sample holds a few counts of this clone. V usage is TRBV11-2 and J usage is TRBJ2-3, with D hard to call. V lost 3 bases, J lost 0 bases, and 10 bases lay in between. This CDR3 spans 15 amino acids. CDR1 is SGHAT and CDR2 is FQNNGV in the germline V gene. The CDR3 DNA is TGTGCCAGCAGCTTGGTATCTACTAGCACAGATACGCAGTATTTT. Its translation: CASSLVSTSTDTQYF.

This clone was picked up many times. The V and J genes are TRBV9 and TRBJ1-2, with 10 bases aligning to TRBD1. Germline values: CDR1 SGDLS, CDR2 YYNGEE. With V trimmed by 3 bases and J by 4 bases, 9 bases remained unmatched. The CDR3 sequence is 16 residues long. CDR3 coding DNA: TGTGCCAGCAGCGCCTCCGGGACAGGGGCTGTCTATGGCTACACCTTC. It encodes CASSASGTGAVYGYTF.

CDR3 bases: TGTGCCAGCAGCTTAAGCGTCAGGGCAAACACCGGGGAGCTGTTTTTT. The encoded protein is CASSLSVRANTGELFF. V usage is TRBV7-3 and J usage is TRBJ2-2; D may be TRBD1 (5 bases). Per the germline V gene, CDR1 is SGHTA and CDR2 is FQGTGA. Deletions cut 1 base from V and 2 bases from J, with 11 bases between. CDR3 length: 16 amino acids. The full variable domain, rest sourced from reference TRBV7-3 and TRBJ2-2, is GAGVSQTPSNKVTEKGKYVELRCDPISGHTALYWYRQSLGQGPEFLIYFQGTGAADDSGLPNDRFFAVRPEGSVSTLKIQRTERGDSAVYLCASSLSVRANTGELFFGEGSRLTVL.

V usage is TRBV30 and J usage is TRBJ1-6, with D maybe TRBD1 (5 bases). From germline, CDR1 is GTSNPN and CDR2 SVGIG (reference sequence). V was trimmed by 0 bases and J by 9 bases, leaving 15 bases between them. The CDR3 sequence is 15 residues long. Written as DNA, the CDR3 is TGTGCCTGGAGTGTCCGCCAAGGGGATGGTTCACCCCTCCACTTT. Its protein is CAWSVRQGDGSPLHF.

V is TRBV11-2 and J is TRBJ1-1, with D possibly matching TRBD1 (5 bases). Germline CDR1 SGHAT, CDR2 FQNNGV. Deletions cut 2 bases from V and 4 bases from J, with 11 bases between. The CDR3 spans 14 residues. The CDR3 DNA reads as TGTGCCAGCAGCTTAATGCAGGGAAGCACTGAAGCTTTCTTT. Its protein is CASSLMQGSTEAFF.

The chain uses TRBV14 and TRBJ1-1, with a possible D match to TRBD1 (6 bases). CDR3 length: 14 residues. Germline lookup yields CDR1 SGHDN and CDR2 FVKESK. V was pared by 4 bases and J by 5 bases, with 14 bases between. As DNA, the CDR3 is TGTGCCAGCAGCCTCTCCGGGGGGCAGACTGAAGCTTTCTTT. Translating gives CASSLSGGQTEAFF. The full variable domain, rest sourced from reference TRBV14 and TRBJ1-1, is EAGVTQFPSHSVIEKGQTVTLRCDPISGHDNLYWYRRVMGKEIKFLLHFVKESKQDESGMPNNRFLAERTGGTYSTLKVQPAELEDSGVYFCASSLSGGQTEAFFGQGTRLTVV.

V usage is TRBV19 and J usage is TRBJ1-4; D unclear. The V end lost 1 base, the J end lost 4 bases, and 10 bases lay between the germline ends. CDR3 length: 15 amino acids. Germline V gives CDR1 LNHDA, CDR2 SQIVND (reference sequence). CDR3 sequence (DNA): TGTGCCAGTAGTATAGGACTGATTATTAATGAAAAACTGTTTTTT. Residues: CASSIGLIINEKLFF.

The rearrangement uses TRBV29-1 and TRBJ2-7; TRBD1 agrees at 10 bases. Unmatched junction bases numbered 6, after V lost 4 bases and J lost 0 bases. The CDR3 contains 15 residues. Germline V gene data show CDR1 as SQVTM and CDR2 as ANQGSEA. Here the CDR3 reads CSVGPGQGSSYEQYF. The CDR3 bases are TGCAGCGTTGGTCCGGGACAGGGGAGCTCCTACGAGCAGTACTTC.

The V call is TRBV9, the J call TRBJ2-1, with 12 bases aligning to TRBD2. Germline loops: CDR1 SGDLS, CDR2 YYNGEE. CDR3 length: 19 amino acids. V dropped 0 bases and J dropped 5; count of bases not matched to a gene: 12. The CDR3 DNA follows: TGTGCCAGCAGCGTAGGCGGGCTAGCGGGAGGGCCTGGGGACAATGAGCAGTTCTTC. Translation: CASSVGGLAGGPGDNEQFF.

The J gene is TRBJ2-1, the V gene TRBV9; 8 bases match TRBD1. Germline V gene data show CDR1 as SGDLS and CDR2 as YYNGEE. The CDR3 totals 16 residues. Unmatched junction bases numbered 15, after V lost 4 bases and J lost 9 bases. The CDR3 protein is CASSRQGQERLSEQFF. The CDR3 bases are TGTGCCAGCAGCAGACAGGGACAGGAAAGATTAAGTGAGCAGTTCTTC.